This TCR beta chain was found in a study of a mutant IDH1 vaccine in newly diagnosed glioma. Study-level information: An approximately 62% male, 37.5% female split and a mean age of around 37 years characterized treated patients.

Germline V CDR1 and CDR2: SEHNR, FQNEAQ (reference sequence). The CDR3 covers 14 residues. V was pared by 5 bases and J by 6 bases, with 16 bases between. Here immunoSEQ multiplex PCR was the method, and the copy in TCRdb shows in-frame clones only, minus some. Altogether 58,000 or so clones are present, 86% being singletons, with the ten largest covering roughly 1.6%. Regarding time point: week 35, safety follow-up. With topical imiquimod, each dose of the vaccine consisted of 300 ug of mutant IDH1 20-mer peptide. As concerns this clone: Its antigen is not known.

Sequenced here: PBMCs, sampled from a glioma patient whose treatment included an IDH1 peptide vaccine. V is TRBV7-9 and J is TRBJ1-2; TRBD1 might be the D (5 bases). This sequence was found in a man aged 40-50 years with glioma. The CDR3 bases are TGTGCCAGCAGCCTGGGAGGCAGGGCCGATGGCTACACCTTC. As protein: CASSLGGRADGYTF.